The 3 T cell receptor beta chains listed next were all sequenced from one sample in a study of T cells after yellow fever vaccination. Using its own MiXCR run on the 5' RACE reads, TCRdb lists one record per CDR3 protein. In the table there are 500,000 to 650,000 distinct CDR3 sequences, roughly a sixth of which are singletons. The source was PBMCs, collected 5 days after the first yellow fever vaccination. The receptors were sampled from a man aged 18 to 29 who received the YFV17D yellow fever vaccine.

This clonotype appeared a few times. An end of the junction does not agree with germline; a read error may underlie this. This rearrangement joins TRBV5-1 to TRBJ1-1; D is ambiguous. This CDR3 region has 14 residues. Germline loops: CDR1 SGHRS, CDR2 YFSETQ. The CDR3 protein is CASSLEGGVTEAFF. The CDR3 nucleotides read TGCGCCAGCAGTTTGGAAGGAGGCGTCACTGAAGCTTTCTTT. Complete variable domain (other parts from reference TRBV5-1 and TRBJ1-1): KAGVTQTPRYLIKTRGQQVTLSCSPISGHRSVSWYQQTPGQGLQFLFEYFSETQRNKGNFPGRFSGRQFSNSRSEMNVSTLELGDSALYLCASSLEGGVTEAFFGQGTRLTVV.

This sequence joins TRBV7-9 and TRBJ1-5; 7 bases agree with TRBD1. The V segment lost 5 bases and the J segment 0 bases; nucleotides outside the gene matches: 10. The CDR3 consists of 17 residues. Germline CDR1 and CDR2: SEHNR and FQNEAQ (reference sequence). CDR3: CASSQGDTYYSNQPQHF. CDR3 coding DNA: TGTGCCAGCAGCCAGGGGGACACCTACTATAGCAATCAGCCCCAGCATTTT.

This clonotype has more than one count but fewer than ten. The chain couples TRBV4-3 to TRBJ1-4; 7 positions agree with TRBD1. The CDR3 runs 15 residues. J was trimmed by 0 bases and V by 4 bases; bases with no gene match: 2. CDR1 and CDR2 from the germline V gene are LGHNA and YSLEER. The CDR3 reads CASSLDRATNEKLFF. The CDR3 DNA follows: TGCGCCAGCAGCCTCGACAGGGCAACTAATGAAAAACTGTTTTTT.